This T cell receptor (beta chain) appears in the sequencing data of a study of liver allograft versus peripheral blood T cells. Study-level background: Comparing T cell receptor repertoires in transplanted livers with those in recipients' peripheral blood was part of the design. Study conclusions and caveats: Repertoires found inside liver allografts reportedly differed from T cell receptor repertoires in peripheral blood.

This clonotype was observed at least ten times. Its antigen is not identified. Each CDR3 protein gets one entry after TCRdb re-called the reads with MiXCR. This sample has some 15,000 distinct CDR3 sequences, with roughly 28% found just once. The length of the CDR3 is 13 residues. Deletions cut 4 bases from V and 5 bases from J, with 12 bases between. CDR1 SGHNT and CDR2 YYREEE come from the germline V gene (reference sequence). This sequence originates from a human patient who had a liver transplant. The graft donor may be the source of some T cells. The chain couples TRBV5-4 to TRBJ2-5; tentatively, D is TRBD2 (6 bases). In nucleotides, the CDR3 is TGTGCCAGCAGCCGGGACTCCCCGGAGACCCAGTACTTC. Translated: CASSRDSPETQYF. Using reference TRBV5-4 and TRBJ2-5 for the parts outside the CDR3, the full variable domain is ETGVTQSPTHLIKTRGQQVTLRCSSQSGHNTVSWYQQALGQGPQFIFQYYREEENGRGNFPPRFSGLQFPNYSSELNVNALELDDSALYLCASSRDSPETQYFGPGTRLLVL.